The sequence of this T cell receptor beta chain was determined in a study of T cell responses to AZD1222 COVID-19 vaccine. The CDR3 consists of 14 residues. Germline assignment: CDR1 MNHNS and CDR2 SASEGT. V was shortened by 3 bases and J by 3 bases, with 9 bases between the two germline ends. This clone was seen just once. Method: immunoSEQ multiplex PCR; TCRdb's copy keeps in-frame clones and lacks some. This sample carries approximately 140,000 clones, under 95% of them seen once, and the ten largest clones take 2.5% to 3%. This specimen was peripheral blood, taken on day 0 of MenACWY control vaccination. The chain links TRBV6-1 to TRBJ1-5; D not resolved. The TCR comes from an adult in good health. CDR3 loop: CASSDVRLNQPQHF. The CDR3 DNA follows: TGTGCCAGCAGTGATGTGAGGCTCAATCAGCCCCAGCATTTT.